This record covers a single T cell receptor beta chain. The data originate from a study of OX40 agonist ivuxolimab in advanced cancers. The V segment lost 5 bases and the J segment 4 bases; nucleotides outside the gene matches: 15. The V gene's germline CDR1 is SGHTA and CDR2 FQGNSA. The length of the CDR3 is 17 residues. The table came from immunoSEQ multiplex PCR; TCRdb's copy has only in-frame clones and leaves some out. The sample has fewer than 40,000 clones, over 60% seen once. The source is an adult with an advanced solid tumor such as melanoma, head and neck, liver or kidney cancer. The material was CD4+ or CD8+ T cells sorted from blood, obtained in a trial of the OX40 agonist ivuxolimab. This sequence joins TRBV7-2 and TRBJ1-2; 8 bases align to TRBD1. The CDR3 loop reads CASSTSGLGQGGYGYTF. The CDR3 nucleotides read TGTGCCAGCAGCACTAGTGGGCTCGGACAGGGCGGCTATGGCTACACCTTC.